This TCR beta chain was sequenced for a study of vaccination and CD4 T cells after COVID-19. About the study: Overlapping SARS-CoV-2, HCoV-NL63, HCoV-OC43 and HCoV-229E spike peptides stimulated the cells. Study results and limitations: The rise in median SARS-CoV-2-reactive clonotypes, from around 19 to 38, was not significant.

As for treatment: approximately 11-day PBMC culture with coronavirus spike peptide pools or control peptides (ViraFEST assay). Following a culture period (10 days), negative selection was used to isolate CD4+ T cells. This clonotype has more than one count but fewer than ten. The antigen remains undetermined. The study sequenced cultured CD4+ T cell DNA using the Oncomine TCR Beta short-read assay. From CD4+ T cells that had been cultured, genomic DNA was extracted. TCRdb passed the PCR reads through MiXCR, listing each CDR3 protein once. The profile shows about 17,000 distinct CDR3 sequences, almost 40% of them singletons. The clonotype comes from a human donor who had recovered from COVID-19. Sequencing was done on a sample of CD4+ T cells from blood, cultured in vitro.

This CDR3 is CASSRTRNTGELFF. CDR3 bases: TGTGCCAGTAGCCGAACAAGGAACACCGGGGAGCTGTTTTTT. The chain uses TRBV19 and TRBJ2-2; D uncertain. This CDR3 contains 14 residues. Deletions cut 6 bases from V and 1 base from J, with 9 bases between. Germline CDR1 reads LNHDA; CDR2 reads SQIVND (reference sequence).